This record covers a single T cell receptor (beta chain). The CDR3 covers 15 residues. Per the germline V gene, CDR1 is SGHNT and CDR2 is YENEEA. The ends were cut back, 8 bases at V and 0 bases at J, with 11 bases in the middle. This sample stems from a study of cytomegalovirus exposure and HLA in healthy donors. At the level of the study: Membership in the Caucasian-associated ancestry cluster was found for approximately 85% of approximately 430 genotyped donors.

The primer mix had 60 Vbeta and 13 Jbeta primers. Produced via immunoSEQ multiplex PCR; TCRdb's table is partial and in-frame only. The sample has under 150,000 clones, over 60% seen once. This receptor was taken from a man aged 18 to 30 in good health and CMV-seropositive. This rearrangement joins TRBV11-3 to TRBJ2-6, with unresolved D. Sequencing was done on a sample of PBMCs. For the CDR3, the DNA is TGTGCCAGCTTCTCGAGACTCTCTGGGGCCAACGTCCTGACTTTC. It encodes CASFSRLSGANVLTF.